This TCR beta chain was profiled in a study of PD-1 blockade in classical Hodgkin lymphoma. General study findings and limits: Whoever responded completely had baseline diversity much like that seen in newly diagnosed patients.

After autologous stem cell transplantation all patients relapsed, and prior brentuximab vedotin exposure differed between cohorts. Sequencing used immunoSEQ multiplex PCR; TCRdb keeps in-frame clones, though not all of them. This table has approximately 160,000 clones, less than 80% appearing once. About this clone itself: Its antigen is not identified.

The sequence came from a human donor with classical Hodgkin lymphoma. The source was peripheral blood mononuclear cells (PBMCs), collected before the second cycle of nivolumab.

CDR3 DNA: TGTGCTAGTGGAAGGGCTAGCACCGATGAGCAGTTCTTC. This gives the protein CASGRASTDEQFF. The rearrangement uses TRBV12-5 and TRBJ2-1; a weak D match, TRBD2 (5 bases). The V gene's germline CDR1 is LGHNT and CDR2 FRNRAP. V gave up 6 bases and J gave up 8 bases, with 14 bases separating them. The CDR3 sequence is 13 residues long. The full variable domain, completed using reference TRBV12-5 and TRBJ2-1, is DARVTQTPRHKVTEMGQEVTMRCQPILGHNTVFWYRQTMMQGLELLAYFRNRAPLDDSGMPKDRFSAEMPDATLATLKIQPSEPRDSAVYFCASGRASTDEQFFGPGTRLTVL.